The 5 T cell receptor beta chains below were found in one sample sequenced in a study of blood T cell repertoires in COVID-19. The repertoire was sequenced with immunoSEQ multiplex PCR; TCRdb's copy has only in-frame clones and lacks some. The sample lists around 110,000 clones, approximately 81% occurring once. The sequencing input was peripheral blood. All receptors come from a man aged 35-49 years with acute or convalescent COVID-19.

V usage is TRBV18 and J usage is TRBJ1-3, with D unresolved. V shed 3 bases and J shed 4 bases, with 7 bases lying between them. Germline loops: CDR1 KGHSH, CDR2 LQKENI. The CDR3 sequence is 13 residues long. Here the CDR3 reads CASSPQAGNTIYF. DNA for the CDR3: TGTGCCAGCTCACCCCAGGCGGGAAACACCATATATTTT.

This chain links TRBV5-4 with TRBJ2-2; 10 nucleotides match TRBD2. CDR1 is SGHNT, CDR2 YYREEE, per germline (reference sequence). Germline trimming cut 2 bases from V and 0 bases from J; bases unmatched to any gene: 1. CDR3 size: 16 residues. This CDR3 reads CASSLAGGPNTGELFF. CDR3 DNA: TGTGCCAGCAGCTTAGCGGGGGGGCCGAACACCGGGGAGCTGTTTTTT.

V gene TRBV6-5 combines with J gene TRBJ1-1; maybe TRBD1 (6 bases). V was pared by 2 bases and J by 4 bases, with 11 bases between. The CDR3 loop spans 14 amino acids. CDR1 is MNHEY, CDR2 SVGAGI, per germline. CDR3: CASSYTTGPTEAFF. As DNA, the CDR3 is TGTGCCAGCAGTTACACCACAGGGCCCACTGAAGCTTTCTTT.

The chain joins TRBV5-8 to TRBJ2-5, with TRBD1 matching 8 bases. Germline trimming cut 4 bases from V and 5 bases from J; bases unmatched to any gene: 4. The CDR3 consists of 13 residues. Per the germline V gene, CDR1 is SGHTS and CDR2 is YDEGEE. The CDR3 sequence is CASSKDRVETQYF. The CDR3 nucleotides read TGTGCCAGCAGCAAGGACAGGGTGGAGACCCAGTACTTC.

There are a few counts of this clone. The CDR3 DNA reads TGTGCCTGCTTCCTCGGCTCCTATAATTCACCCCTCCACTTT. Protein product: CACFLGSYNSPLHF. The chain combines TRBV30 with TRBJ1-6; D is uncertain. Germline values: CDR1 GTSNPN, CDR2 SVGIG (reference sequence). Trimming shortened V by 6 bases and J by 0 bases, and 9 bases separated the two germline ends. CDR3 length equals 14 residues.